One sample yielded the 6 T cell receptor beta chains listed below, sequenced in a study of blood T cell repertoires in COVID-19. TCRdb's table, derived via immunoSEQ multiplex PCR, lists solely in-frame clones and lacks some. The repertoire holds about 300,000 clones, with 65% to 85% as singletons. The material sequenced was peripheral blood. These receptors came from a woman in her 50s with acute or convalescent COVID-19.

The rearrangement links TRBV5-1 to TRBJ1-1, with 8 positions matching TRBD1. The CDR3 length is 15 residues. The V gene end was trimmed by 0 bases and the J gene end by 0 bases; junction bases not matched to a gene: 1. Per germline, CDR1 SGHRS and CDR2 YFSETQ. The CDR3: CASSLAGQVNTEAFF. As DNA, the CDR3 is TGCGCCAGCAGCTTGGCGGGACAGGTGAACACTGAAGCTTTCTTT.

This chain links TRBV6-6 with TRBJ1-2, with D uncertain. The CDR3 spans 14 residues. Germline-derived CDR1 and CDR2 are MNHNY and SVGAGI (reference sequence). Trimming removed 2 bases at V and 8 bases at J, with 15 bases between. CDR3 protein: CASSYLPGGKGYTF. The DNA for the CDR3 is TGTGCCAGCAGTTACCTCCCCGGAGGGAAGGGCTACACCTTC.

Only a few counts were recorded for this clone. The rearrangement joins TRBV6-6 to TRBJ1-1; a possible D gene is TRBD1 (6 bases). Germline V gives CDR1 MNHNY, CDR2 SVGAGI (reference sequence). The CDR3 has 15 residues. Between the trimmed V and J ends, which lost 5 bases and 2 bases, there was a span of 15 bases. This chain's CDR3 is CASSPRTDINTEAFF. The CDR3 DNA reads as TGTGCCAGCAGTCCTCGGACAGACATAAACACTGAAGCTTTCTTT.

The J gene is TRBJ1-1, the V gene TRBV3-1 (or the pseudogene TRBV3-2); TRBD1 matches at 9 bases. CDR1 is LGHDT, CDR2 YNNKEL, per germline (reference sequence). Trimming removed 0 bases from V and 1 base from J; junction bases left unmatched: 6. The CDR3 has 17 residues. CDR3 protein: CASSQDPWGQGNTEAFF. The CDR3 bases are TGTGCCAGCAGCCAAGATCCCTGGGGACAGGGGAACACTGAAGCTTTCTTT.

This clone was found once. The V and J genes are TRBV9 and TRBJ2-7; TRBD1 aligns across 9 bases. Losses at the gene ends were 3 bases for V and 2 bases for J; bases not matched to a gene: 9. From germline, CDR1 is SGDLS and CDR2 YYNGEE. The CDR3 contains 16 residues. The CDR3 is CASSAREGQGTYEQYF. CDR3 sequence (DNA): TGTGCCAGCAGCGCGAGAGAGGGACAGGGAACCTACGAGCAGTACTTC.

The gene calls are TRBV12-3 or TRBV12-4 and TRBJ1-1; D unclear. The length of the CDR3 is 13 residues. Trimming stripped 2 bases from V and 5 bases from J, with 9 bases between. CDR3 sequence reads: CASSLMRATEAFF. CDR3 DNA sequence: TGTGCCAGCAGTTTAATGAGGGCGACTGAAGCTTTCTTT.